This TCR beta chain was captured by sequencing in a study of T cell repertoires in cytomegalovirus infection. The sample holds many counts of this clonotype. As yet, its antigen is unknown. V was clipped by 2 bases and J by 3 bases, with 10 bases between them. Germline assignment: CDR1 MNHEY and CDR2 SVGEGT. There are 14 residues in the CDR3. Each CDR3 protein is one row after TCRdb ran MiXCR on the reads. The data show approximately 43,000 distinct CDR3 sequences, roughly 20% seen once. Sample: PBMCs, sequenced either directly or after in vitro stimulation (not recorded which). The TCR was taken from a human donor in good health (CMV status not recorded). Some clones in this sample may be carry-over from other donors' samples. The V call is TRBV6-2 or TRBV6-3, the J call TRBJ1-1; D is unclear. CDR3 coding DNA: TGTGCCAGCAGTTACACGGACGGGGACACTGAAGCTTTCTTT. Its protein product is CASSYTDGDTEAFF.